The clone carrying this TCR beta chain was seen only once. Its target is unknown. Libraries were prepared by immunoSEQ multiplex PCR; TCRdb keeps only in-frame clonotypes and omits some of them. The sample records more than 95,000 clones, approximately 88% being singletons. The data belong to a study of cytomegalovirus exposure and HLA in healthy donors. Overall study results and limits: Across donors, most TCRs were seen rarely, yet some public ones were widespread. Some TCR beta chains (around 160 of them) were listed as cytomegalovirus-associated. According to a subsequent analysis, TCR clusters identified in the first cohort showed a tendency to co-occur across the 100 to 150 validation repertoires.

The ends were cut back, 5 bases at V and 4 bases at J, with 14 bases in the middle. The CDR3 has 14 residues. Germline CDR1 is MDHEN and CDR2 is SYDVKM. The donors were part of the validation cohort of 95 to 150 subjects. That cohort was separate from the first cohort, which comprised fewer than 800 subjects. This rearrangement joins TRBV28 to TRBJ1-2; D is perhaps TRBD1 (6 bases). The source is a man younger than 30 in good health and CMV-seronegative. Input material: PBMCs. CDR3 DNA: TGTGCCAGCAGTCTGACCAGGGGTTCCTATGGCTACACCTTC. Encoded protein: CASSLTRGSYGYTF.